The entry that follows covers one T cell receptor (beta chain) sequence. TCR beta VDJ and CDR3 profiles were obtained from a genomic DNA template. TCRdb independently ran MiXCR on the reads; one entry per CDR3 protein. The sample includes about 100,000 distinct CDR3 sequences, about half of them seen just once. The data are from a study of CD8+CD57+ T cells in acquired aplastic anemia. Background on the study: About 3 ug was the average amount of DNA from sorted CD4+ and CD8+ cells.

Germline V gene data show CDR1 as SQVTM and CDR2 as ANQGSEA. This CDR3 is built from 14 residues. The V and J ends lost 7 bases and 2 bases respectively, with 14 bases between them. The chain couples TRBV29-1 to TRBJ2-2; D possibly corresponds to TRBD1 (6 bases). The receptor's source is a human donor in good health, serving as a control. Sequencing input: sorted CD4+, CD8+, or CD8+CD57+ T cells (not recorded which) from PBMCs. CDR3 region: CSATGLGNTGELFF. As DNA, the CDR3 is TGCAGCGCCACAGGGTTGGGCAACACCGGGGAGCTGTTTTTT.